Presented here are 3 T cell receptor beta chains from one specimen sequenced in a study of shared T cell receptors in the human thymus. Libraries were prepared by immunoSEQ multiplex PCR; TCRdb keeps only in-frame clonotypes and omits some of them. This sample has approximately 580,000 clones, with around three quarters found just once. This sample was also put to use in a study of human thymus T cells.

The sample consisted of thymocytes. The receptors here all came from a boy younger than two with a congenital heart defect.

There are a few counts of this clone. The J gene is TRBJ1-4, the V gene TRBV9; 8 nucleotides line up with TRBD1. J gave up 6 bases and V 0 bases, and 10 bases lay outside the gene matches. The germline gives CDR1 SGDLS, CDR2 YYNGEE. This CDR3 contains 17 residues. CDR3 sequence: CASSVGKRTGGDEKLFF. The CDR3 DNA reads TGTGCCAGCAGCGTAGGAAAGAGAACAGGGGGAGATGAAAAACTGTTTTTT. Filled out from reference TRBV9 and TRBJ1-4, the complete variable domain reads DSGVTQTPKHLITATGQRVTLRCSPRSGDLSVYWYQQSLDQGLQFLIQYYNGEERAKGNILERFSAQQFPDLHSELNLSSLELGDSALYFCASSVGKRTGGDEKLFFGSGTQLSVL.

V and J are TRBV19 and TRBJ1-5; TRBD1 might be the D (6 bases). Germline V gene data show CDR1 as LNHDA and CDR2 as SQIVND (reference sequence). V was pared by 5 bases and J by 8 bases, with 16 bases between. The CDR3 covers 14 residues. CDR3 in DNA: TGTGCCAGTAGTCTACGCCGGGGGGCAGAGCCCCAGCATTTT. Its translation is CASSLRRGAEPQHF.

This rearrangement joins TRBV25-1 to TRBJ2-7; 12 bases align to TRBD1. Trimming took 5 bases from V and 3 from J; bases not matched to a gene: 5. Looked up from germline, CDR1 is MGHDK and CDR2 is SYGVNS. This CDR3 spans 15 amino acids. CDR3 coding DNA: TGTGCCAGCAGTTCGGGACAGGGGGCCGTCTACGAGCAGTACTTC. Translating gives CASSSGQGAVYEQYF.